This T cell receptor (beta chain) appears in the sequencing data of a study of cytomegalovirus exposure and HLA in healthy donors. Whole-study findings and limits: The authors later found most CMV-associated TCR beta chains appeared HLA-restricted. The study listed approximately 170 cytomegalovirus-associated TCR beta chains.

PCR employed 60 Vbeta and 13 Jbeta primers. Profiled with immunoSEQ multiplex PCR; TCRdb holds only in-frame clones, not every one. The profile shows 90,000 to 140,000 clones, 78% of them singletons. This CDR3 spans 11 amino acids. Germline-derived CDR1 and CDR2 are SQVTM and ANQGSEA. V lost 6 bases, J lost 6 bases, and 8 bases lay in between. This clone occurred once. Its specificity is unknown. The material sequenced was PBMCs. The genes are TRBV29-1 and TRBJ2-2, with D tentatively TRBD2 (5 bases). The origin of this receptor is a male donor in good health and CMV-seronegative. For the CDR3, the DNA is TGCAGCGTACCGGGATCCGGGGAGCTGTTTTTT. Its translation: CSVPGSGELFF.